These T cell receptor beta chains were read from a single sample in a study of T cell responses to AZD1222 COVID-19 vaccine. Produced via immunoSEQ multiplex PCR; TCRdb's table is partial and in-frame only. The sample lists roughly 150,000 clones; roughly 90% were seen once. The material was peripheral blood, obtained 28 days after the second AZD1222 dose. All receptors derive from an adult who received the AZD1222 COVID-19 vaccine. Each CDR3 is given with its conserved first and last residue. Fields, in order: J gene, clone size, V gene, D gene, CDR3 DNA, CDR3 protein. A D gene is named only where the DNA matches it firmly. Expanded clones are given a class, and other clones once, few, many or no size at all.

TRBJ1-2 . TRBV28 . TGTGCCAGCAGTGGAGGGGAGGCTCTATACCTGCATTATGGCTACACCTTC CASSGGEALYLHYGYTF
TRBJ2-1 . TRBV7-9 . TGTGCCAGCAGCGGCTCCGGGGCTTACAATGAGCAGTTCTTC CASSGSGAYNEQFF
TRBJ1-2 few TRBV27 . TGTGCCAGCAGTCAAGGGGTCCGACCAGGCTTTCGTTATGGCTACACCTTC CASSQGVRPGFRYGYTF
TRBJ1-1 . TRBV19 . TGTGCCAGTAGTATAGAGTTCTTGGGCACTGAAGCTTTCTTT CASSIEFLGTEAFF
TRBJ2-7 . TRBV4-1 . TGCGCCAGCAGCCAAAGGGACGAGCAGTACTTC CASSQRDEQYF
TRBJ2-1 . TRBV7-2 . TGTGCCAGCAGCCAAGATACGGCGGGGTGGGCCTACAATGAGCAGTTCTTC CASSQDTAGWAYNEQFF
TRBJ1-2 . TRBV19 . TGTGCCAGTATGCAGGGAAGCGGCTATGGCTACACCTTC CASMQGSGYGYTF
TRBJ2-7 . TRBV12-3/TRBV12-4 . TGTGCCAGCAGTCTTGACCACTACGAGCAGTACTTC CASSLDHYEQYF
TRBJ1-1 . TRBV6-5 . TGTGCCAGCAGGGGACGCCAAAATGCGGGGACTGAAGCTTTCTTT CASRGRQNAGTEAFF
TRBJ1-5 . TRBV27 TRBD1 TGTGCCAGCAGTGGGGGACAGGGTGGGCAGCCCCAGCATTTT CASSGGQGGQPQHF
TRBJ1-1 . TRBV2 . TGTGCCAGCAGCGGTCGAGGGGCGAGGGTTTTTGAAGCTTTCTTT CASSGRGARVFEAFF
TRBJ1-2 . TRBV10-3 . TGTGCCATCAGGACCCTCTATGGCTACACCTTC CAIRTLYGYTF
TRBJ2-7 . TRBV4-1 TRBD1 TGCGCCAGCAGCCATCCGGGACAGGTAAACTACGAGCAGTACTTC CASSHPGQVNYEQYF
TRBJ1-6 . TRBV19 TRBD1 TGTGCCAGTAGTGCCCCCCCGGGACAGGTTAATTCACCCCTCCACTTT CASSAPPGQVNSPLHF
TRBJ1-1 . TRBV7-9 . TGTGCCAGCAGCTTAGACCCGGACCCTTCTGAAGCTTTCTTT CASSLDPDPSEAFF
TRBJ2-7 . TRBV5-4 TRBD1 TGTGCCAGCAGTTACGGGACAGGGACCGTCTACGAGCAGTACTTC CASSYGTGTVYEQYF
TRBJ2-2 once TRBV28 TRBD2 TGTGCCAGCAGATTCGGGACTAGCGCCACCGGGGAGCTGTTTTTT CASRFGTSATGELFF
TRBJ1-1 . TRBV6-5 . TGTGCCAGCAGTTTCCCCCGGGGGGGCAGGACTGAAGCTTTCTTT CASSFPRGGRTEAFF
TRBJ2-1 . TRBV7-9 TRBD2 TGTGCCAGCAGCTTCATCGGAAGCGGGACGGAGCAGTTCTTC CASSFIGSGTEQFF
TRBJ2-5 . TRBV5-1 TRBD2 TGCGCCAGCAGCTTGGAGCTCGGGACTAGCAACCCTCAAGAGACCCAGTACTTC CASSLELGTSNPQETQYF
TRBJ1-5 . TRBV6-5 . TGTGCCAGCAGTTACCGGGGGGGGAATCAGCCCCAGCATTTT CASSYRGGNQPQHF
TRBJ1-6 . TRBV5-6 . TGTGCCAGCAGCTTAGGGGGGCTCCTAGGTTCACCCCTCCACTTT CASSLGGLLGSPLHF
TRBJ1-5 . TRBV27 . TGTGCCAGCTCCGCGAGGGGAAGGAGCGACAATCAGCCCCAGCATTTT CASSARGRSDNQPQHF
TRBJ2-5 . TRBV5-5 . TGTGCCAGCAGCTCCTCGATCGGGGGTGGAGAGACCCAGTACTTC CASSSSIGGGETQYF
TRBJ2-7 . TRBV3-1/TRBV3-2 . TGTGCCAGCAGTCAGGACTACCTTACAATCAGCTCCTACGAGCAGTACTTC CASSQDYLTISSYEQYF
TRBJ1-2 . TRBV5-1 . TGCGCCAGCAGCTCACCGTCCTTTAACTATGGCTACACCTTC CASSSPSFNYGYTF
TRBJ2-7 . TRBV5-4 TRBD2 TGTGCCAGCAGCCATCCTAGCGGTAGGTACGAGCAGTACTTC CASSHPSGRYEQYF
TRBJ1-2 . TRBV5-6 . TGTGCCAGCAGCTTGGTTGGGTATGGCTACACCTTC CASSLVGYGYTF
TRBJ2-3 once TRBV7-9 . TGTGCCAGCAGCTTAGTTTCGGGCGGTAGCACAGATACGCAGTATTTT CASSLVSGGSTDTQYF
TRBJ1-4 . TRBV13 . TGTGCCAGCAGTCCAAGGGGGGCTAATGAAAAACTGTTTTTT CASSPRGANEKLFF
TRBJ1-1 . TRBV29-1 . TGCAGCGCCGCAACAGGGAGCAACACTGAAGCTTTCTTT CSAATGSNTEAFF
TRBJ1-6 . TRBV6-5 . TGTGCCAGCAGTTACGGTGGGGCAGATTCACCCCTCCACTTT CASSYGGADSPLHF
TRBJ1-3 . TRBV2 . TGTGCCAGCGTCGGGACTGGAAACACCATATATTTT CASVGTGNTIYF
TRBJ2-1 . TRBV19 TRBD2 TGTGCCAGTAAAAGTTCGGGGCTAGCGGAGAATGAGCAGTTCTTC CASKSSGLAENEQFF
TRBJ2-1 . TRBV5-1 . TGCGCCAGCAGGATTGAGCCTCTAGCAAACAATGAGCAGTTCTTC CASRIEPLANNEQFF
TRBJ1-2 . TRBV6-5 . TGTGCCAGCAGTTACTCCAACAGGGCCGACTATGGCTACACCTTC CASSYSNRADYGYTF
TRBJ2-7 . TRBV28 . TGTGCCAGCAGTACGACCAGGTGGTTGCAGTACTTC CASSTTRWLQYF
TRBJ2-5 once TRBV30 TRBD2 TGTGCCTGGAGGATGAAGTGGGCGGGAGCACAAGAGACCCAGTACTTC CAWRMKWAGAQETQYF
TRBJ1-1 . TRBV27 . TGTGCCAGCAGTTTAGTGGGGCCGAACACTGAAGCTTTCTTT CASSLVGPNTEAFF
TRBJ2-7 . TRBV27 TRBD2 TGTGCCAGCAGTGTAGCGGGAGTGGTCTACGAGCAGTACTTC CASSVAGVVYEQYF
TRBJ1-1 . TRBV7-2 . TGTGCCAGCAGCTCGGCCTCAAGCTACGGTGGCACTGAAGCTTTCTTT CASSSASSYGGTEAFF
TRBJ1-3 . TRBV5-1 TRBD1 TGCGCCAGCAGCCCCGGACAGGGATACACCATATATTTT CASSPGQGYTIYF
TRBJ2-7 . TRBV7-9 TRBD2 TGTGCCAGCAGCTCGACTAGCGGCACGGGCGAGCAGTACTTC CASSSTSGTGEQYF
TRBJ1-2 . TRBV18 . TGTGCCAGCTCACAGGCAGCTAACTATGGCTACACCTTC CASSQAANYGYTF
TRBJ1-2 . TRBV30 TRBD1 TGTGCCTGCGGACAGGCAGACGGTTTTGGCTACACCTTC CACGQADGFGYTF
TRBJ1-5 . TRBV6-5 . TGTGCCAGCAGTTACTCGGGTCGACATCCCCAGCATTTT CASSYSGRHPQHF
TRBJ2-2 . TRBV11-2 . TGTGCCAGCAGCTTCGACCGAACGAACACCGGGGAGCTGTTTTTT CASSFDRTNTGELFF
TRBJ1-3 . TRBV6-5 . TGTGCCAGCAGTTACTATGGCACGGGCATGGGAAACACCATATATTTT CASSYYGTGMGNTIYF
TRBJ2-7 . TRBV7-8 . TGTGCCAGCAGCTTAGCGCCCGGGAACTCCTACGAGCAGTACTTC CASSLAPGNSYEQYF
TRBJ2-7 . TRBV5-6 . TGTGCCAGCAGCTTGGTGAGTAGATTGAGCGAGCAGTACTTC CASSLVSRLSEQYF
TRBJ2-5 once TRBV5-1 . TGCGCCAGCAGCTTTGGTCTGGCTAGCAACCCCGAGACCCAGTACTTC CASSFGLASNPETQYF
TRBJ1-1 . TRBV11-2 TRBD1 TGTGCCAGCAGCTGGACAGGGCACACTGAAGCTTTCTTT CASSWTGHTEAFF
TRBJ2-5 once TRBV27 . TGTGCCAGCAGTGGGGGGACACTAAGGCGAGAGACCCAGTACTTC CASSGGTLRRETQYF
TRBJ1-2 . TRBV7-9 . TGTGCCAGCAGCTTAAGGGTACAGAACTATGGCTACACCTTC CASSLRVQNYGYTF
TRBJ2-5 . TRBV25-1 TRBD1 TGTGCCAGCAGTGAATTGCGACAGGGGATTCGAGAGACCCAGTACTTC CASSELRQGIRETQYF